The T cell receptor beta chain under discussion was sequenced for a study of T cell repertoires in urothelial bladder cancer. Study outcomes and limitations: Benign specimens held more T cells than urothelial carcinoma specimens. Infiltrating lymphocytes: median roughly 2.2% in carcinoma versus roughly 11% in benign specimens. Up to about 15% of carcinoma infiltrating lymphocytes belonged to one T-cell clone.

A word on this clone: Its antigen remains unidentified.

The V gene's germline CDR1 is SGHRS and CDR2 YFSETQ. The V gene lost 0 bases and the J gene lost 0 bases, with 7 bases spanning the gap. CDR3 length equals 15 residues. Assay used: immunoSEQ multiplex PCR; TCRdb lists only in-frame clones, some missing. The sample holds some 1,400 clones, approximately 70% seen once. Sequencing was done on a sample of tumor-infiltrating cells from bladder cancer. The clonotype was recovered from a human donor with urothelial carcinoma. The chain carries TRBV5-1 and TRBJ1-3; D may be TRBD1 (6 bases). DNA for the CDR3: TGCGCCAGCAGCTTGGCAGGGGACTCTGGAAACACCATATATTTT. Its protein is CASSLAGDSGNTIYF.